This T cell receptor (beta chain) was recorded in a study of regulatory T cells in long-lasting Graves disease. The V and J ends lost 7 bases and 3 bases, in that order; junction bases with no gene match: 4. CDR3 length equals 15 residues. The germline V gene has CDR1 SGHTA and CDR2 FQGNSA. CDR3 regions were amplified by Arm-PCR using iRepertoire HTBI primers to build TCR beta libraries. TCRdb itself ran the multiplex PCR reads through MiXCR, one entry per CDR3 protein. The sample contains hundreds of thousands of distinct CDR3 sequences, over 15% of which appear only once. Regarding this clonotype: Its antigen is undetermined.

Study results and caveats: With persistent disease, TRBV28, TRBJ1-2 and TRBJ2-5 were the favored segments.

The time point is: newly diagnosed GD, antithyroid drugs for less than 3 months. Researchers made the TCR library from RNA that was extracted from PBMCs. These data were also reused for a study on T cells in Graves' hyperthyroidism and ophthalmopathy. Turning to that study: The primer set for the first-round RT-PCR of the TCR CDR3 was HTBI.

The rearrangement joins TRBV7-2 to TRBJ2-2, with 11 bases that match TRBD2. Sequenced material: peripheral blood mononuclear cells (PBMCs), taken at new diagnosis, from a patient treated with antithyroid drugs. This receptor was identified in a man aged 35-49 years with Graves disease. CDR3 sequence: CASTPGLADTGELFF. For the CDR3, the DNA is TGTGCCAGCACCCCGGGACTAGCGGACACCGGGGAGCTGTTTTTT.